The present T cell receptor beta chain was sequenced within a study of neurological immune-mediated disorders. Across the study: Multiple sclerosis patients (n = 34) included around 30 with relapsing-remitting and 3 with secondary progressive disease. Study-wide points: Patients with HTLV-1-associated myelopathy had the highest level of TCR clonal expansion, whereas patients with multiple sclerosis had the lowest level, falling beneath the level found in healthy controls. Neither clinical nor MRI features were associated with the multiple sclerosis repertoire cluster.

Deletions cut 5 bases from V and 0 bases from J, with 20 bases between. Germline-derived CDR1 and CDR2 are DFQATT and SNEGSKA (reference sequence). This CDR3 region has 18 residues. TCRdb passed the 5' RACE reads through MiXCR, listing each CDR3 protein once. Of tens of thousands of distinct CDR3 sequences listed, about 2.5% were seen once; the top ten hold nearly 2.5%. There are many counts of this clonotype. Its antigen is as yet unknown. The source material was PBMCs. This rearrangement joins TRBV20-1 to TRBJ2-6, with D possibly being TRBD2 (5 bases). This receptor was taken from a middle-aged man with multiple sclerosis. The CDR3 here is CSAARGSFMNSGANVLTF. The CDR3 DNA follows: TGCAGTGCTGCCCGAGGGTCCTTCATGAACTCTGGGGCCAACGTCCTGACTTTC.